The rows below give T cell receptor beta chains drawn from one sample of a study of blood T cell repertoires in COVID-19. The data were produced by immunoSEQ multiplex PCR, yet TCRdb's version contains in-frame clones alone and is incomplete. The sample yields 250,000 to 300,000 clones, roughly 84% seen once. The sequencing sample was made of peripheral blood. The source of these receptors is a woman aged 18-35 years with acute or convalescent COVID-19. CDR3s include the opening cysteine and the closing phenylalanine or tryptophan. The order of the fields is D gene, CDR3 length, V gene, CDR3 protein. The D gene is left open where the match is weak.

d_gene: TRBD1
len: 17
v_gene: TRBV23-1
CDR3aa: CASSQIPMGQGSYGYTF

d_gene: TRBD1
len: 15
v_gene: TRBV14
CDR3aa: CASSQGRGRGEKLFF

d_gene: .
len: 14
v_gene: TRBV2
CDR3aa: CASSEDSTHQPQHF

d_gene: TRBD1
len: 16
v_gene: TRBV6-4
CDR3aa: CASSLTGGSGANVLTF

d_gene: .
len: 18
v_gene: TRBV5-1
CDR3aa: CASSLSPTYLPSTDTQYF

d_gene: TRBD1
len: 15
v_gene: TRBV9
CDR3aa: CASSFRDRAGEKLFF

d_gene: .
len: 21
v_gene: TRBV6-6
CDR3aa: CASSQDRGTYSGRLNTGELFF

d_gene: .
len: 14
v_gene: TRBV19
CDR3aa: CASKAVGISYEQYF

d_gene: TRBD2
len: 15
v_gene: TRBV5-1
CDR3aa: CASSLEGLAGGPKFF

d_gene: TRBD2
len: 14
v_gene: TRBV2
CDR3aa: CASGSGRGSYEQYF

d_gene: .
len: 13
v_gene: TRBV27
CDR3aa: CASSLDSSYEQYF

d_gene: TRBD1
len: 14
v_gene: TRBV7-2
CDR3aa: CASTRGPVTYEQYF

d_gene: TRBD2
len: 16
v_gene: TRBV14
CDR3aa: CASSVGTSGPYNEQFF

d_gene: .
len: 14
v_gene: TRBV2
CDR3aa: CASTLQAGGSPLHF

d_gene: .
len: 14
v_gene: TRBV3-1/TRBV3-2
CDR3aa: CASSRDGGDSPLHF

d_gene: TRBD2
len: 15
v_gene: TRBV2
CDR3aa: CASSTMRTSYNEQFF

d_gene: .
len: 17
v_gene: TRBV12-2
CDR3aa: CASRLVGCDRLTGELFF

d_gene: .
len: 14
v_gene: TRBV2
CDR3aa: CAGVRASGGNEQFF

d_gene: .
len: 13
v_gene: TRBV5-1
CDR3aa: CASSPQPNQPQHF

d_gene: .
len: 13
v_gene: TRBV4-3
CDR3aa: CASSQELTYEQYF

d_gene: .
len: 14
v_gene: TRBV27
CDR3aa: CASSTNRENQPQHF

d_gene: TRBD2
len: 15
v_gene: TRBV6-5
CDR3aa: CASRETSGRAHTQYF